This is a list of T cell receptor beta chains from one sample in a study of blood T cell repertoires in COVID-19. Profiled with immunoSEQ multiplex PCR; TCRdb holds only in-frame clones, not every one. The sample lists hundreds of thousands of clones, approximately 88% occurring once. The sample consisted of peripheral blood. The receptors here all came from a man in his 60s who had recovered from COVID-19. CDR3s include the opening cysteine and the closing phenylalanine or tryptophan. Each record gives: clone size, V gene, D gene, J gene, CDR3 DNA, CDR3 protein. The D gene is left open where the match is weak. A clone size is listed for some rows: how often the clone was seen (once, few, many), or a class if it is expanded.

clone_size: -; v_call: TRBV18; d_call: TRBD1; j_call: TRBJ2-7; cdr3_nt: TGTGCCAGCTCACCGGGACAGGGGCCTTACGAGCAGTACTTC; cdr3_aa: CASSPGQGPYEQYF
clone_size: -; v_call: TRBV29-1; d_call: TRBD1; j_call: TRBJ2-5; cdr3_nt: TGCAGGGCAGGGGGTCGAGAGACCCAGTACTTC; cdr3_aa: CRAGGRETQYF
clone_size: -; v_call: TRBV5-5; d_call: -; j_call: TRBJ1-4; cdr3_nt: TGTGCCAGCAGCTTACAGGGTATTGATGAAAAACTGTTTTTT; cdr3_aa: CASSLQGIDEKLFF
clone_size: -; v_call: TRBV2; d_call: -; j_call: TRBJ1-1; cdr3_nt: TGTGCCAGCTCGGAGGGGTTTGAAGCTTTCTTT; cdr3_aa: CASSEGFEAFF
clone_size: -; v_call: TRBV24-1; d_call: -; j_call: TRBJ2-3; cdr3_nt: TGTGCCACCAGTGATTTTCAGAGGGATACGCAGTATTTT; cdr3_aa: CATSDFQRDTQYF
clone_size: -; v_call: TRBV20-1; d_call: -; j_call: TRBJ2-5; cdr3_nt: TGCAGTGCTAGCCCCAGGGAGACCCAGTACTTC; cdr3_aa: CSASPRETQYF
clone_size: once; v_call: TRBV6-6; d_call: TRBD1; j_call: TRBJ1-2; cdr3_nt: TGTGCCAGCAGAAGAACAGGGGGCCCCGTCGGCTACACCTTC; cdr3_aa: CASRRTGGPVGYTF
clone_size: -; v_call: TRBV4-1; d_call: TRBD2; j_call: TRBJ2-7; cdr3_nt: TGCGCCAGCAGCCGTGGTAGCGGGGGCTACGAGCAGTACTTC; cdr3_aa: CASSRGSGGYEQYF
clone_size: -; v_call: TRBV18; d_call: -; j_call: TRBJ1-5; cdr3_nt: TGTGCCAGCTCACTCGGTGAATATGGCAATCAGCCCCAGCATTTT; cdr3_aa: CASSLGEYGNQPQHF
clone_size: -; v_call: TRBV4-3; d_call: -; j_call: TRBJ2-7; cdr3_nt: TGCGCCAGCAGCCAAGGTCTGGTGTCTAGCGTCATCTCCTACGAGCAGTACTTC; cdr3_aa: CASSQGLVSSVISYEQYF
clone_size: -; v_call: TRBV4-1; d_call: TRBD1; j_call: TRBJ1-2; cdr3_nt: TGCGCCAGCAGCCTAGGGACAGAAAAATACTATGGCTACACCTTC; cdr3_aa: CASSLGTEKYYGYTF
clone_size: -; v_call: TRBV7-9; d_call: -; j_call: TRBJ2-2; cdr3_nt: TGTGCCAGCAGCACAGGGCTAGCCGGGGAGCTGTTTTTT; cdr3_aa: CASSTGLAGELFF
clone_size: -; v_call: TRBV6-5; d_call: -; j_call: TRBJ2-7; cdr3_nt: TGTGCCAGCAGTATAGACAGGAATTCCTACGAGCAGTACTTC; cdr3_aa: CASSIDRNSYEQYF
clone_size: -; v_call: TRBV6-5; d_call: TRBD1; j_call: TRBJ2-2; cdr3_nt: TGTGCCAGCAGTCGGGACAGTTACACCGGGGAGCTGTTTTTT; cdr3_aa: CASSRDSYTGELFF
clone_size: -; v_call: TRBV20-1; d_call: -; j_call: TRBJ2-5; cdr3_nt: TGCAGTGCTCTGGCGACGGGGACCCAGTACTTC; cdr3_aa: CSALATGTQYF
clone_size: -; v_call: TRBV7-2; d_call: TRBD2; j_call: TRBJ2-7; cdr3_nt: TGTGCCAGCAGCTTAGCGCAGGGGCTAGCGGGCGCCTACGAGCAGTACTTC; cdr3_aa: CASSLAQGLAGAYEQYF
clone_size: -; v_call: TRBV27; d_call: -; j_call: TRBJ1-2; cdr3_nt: TGTGCCAGCAGTTTCCGGGACGGTCGGGGGGGCTACACCTTC; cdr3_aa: CASSFRDGRGGYTF
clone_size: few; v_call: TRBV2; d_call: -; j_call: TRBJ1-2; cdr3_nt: TGTGCCAGCAGTACAGGGTTCGGCTACACCTTC; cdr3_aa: CASSTGFGYTF
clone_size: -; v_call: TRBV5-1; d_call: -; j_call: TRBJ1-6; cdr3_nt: TGCGCCAGCAGCTTGATAACGGGAAATAATTCACCCCTCCACTTT; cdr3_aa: CASSLITGNNSPLHF
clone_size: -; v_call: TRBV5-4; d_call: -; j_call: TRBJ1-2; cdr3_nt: TGTGCCAGCAGCATGGACAGCAACTATGGCTACACCTTC; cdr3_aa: CASSMDSNYGYTF
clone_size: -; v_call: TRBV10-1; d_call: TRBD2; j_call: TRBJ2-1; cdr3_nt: TGCGCCAGCAGTGAAACTCCCCAGGGAGGGTGCAATGAGCAGTTCTTC; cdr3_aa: CASSETPQGGCNEQFF
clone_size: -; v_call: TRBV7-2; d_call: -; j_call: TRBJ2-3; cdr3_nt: TGTGCCAGCAGCCGCGACCCGACAGGCCGCTTCGAGGATACGCAGTATTTT; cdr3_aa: CASSRDPTGRFEDTQYF
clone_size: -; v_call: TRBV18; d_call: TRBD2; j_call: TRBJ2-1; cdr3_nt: TGTGCCAGCTCACCACCGAGCGGGAGTCAGTTTGAGCAGTTCTTC; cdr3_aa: CASSPPSGSQFEQFF
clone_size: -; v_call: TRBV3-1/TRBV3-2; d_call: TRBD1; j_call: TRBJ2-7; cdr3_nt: TGTGCCAGCAGCCAAGGACAGGGAAGGGAGCAGTACTTC; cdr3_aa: CASSQGQGREQYF
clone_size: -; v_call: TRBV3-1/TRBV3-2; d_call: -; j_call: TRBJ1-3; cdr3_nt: TGTGCCAGCAGCCAAGATCCCCAAAACACCATATATTTT; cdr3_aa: CASSQDPQNTIYF
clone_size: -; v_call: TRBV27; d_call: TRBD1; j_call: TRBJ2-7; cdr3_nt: TGTGCCAGCAGTTTTCTCCTGAAGGGGGCCGCCGCCAACGAGCAGTACTTC; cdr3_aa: CASSFLLKGAAANEQYF
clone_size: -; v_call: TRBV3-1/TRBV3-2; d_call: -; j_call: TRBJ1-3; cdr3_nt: TGTGCCAGCAGCCAAGTTACTGGAAACACCATATATTTT; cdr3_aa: CASSQVTGNTIYF
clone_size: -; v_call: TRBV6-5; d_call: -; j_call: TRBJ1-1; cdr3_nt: TGTGCCAGCAGTTACGGGGGGACTGAAGCTTTCTTT; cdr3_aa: CASSYGGTEAFF
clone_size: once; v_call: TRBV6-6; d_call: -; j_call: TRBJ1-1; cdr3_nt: TGTGCCAGCAGTTTAGCAGGGGTCGGGAAGGGCACTGAAGCTTTCTTT; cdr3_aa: CASSLAGVGKGTEAFF
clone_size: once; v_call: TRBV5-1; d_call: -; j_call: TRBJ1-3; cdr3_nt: TGCGCCAGCAGCTCGGGGGTATCTTCCCCCCTGGGAGGAAACACCATATATTTT; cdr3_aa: CASSSGVSSPLGGNTIYF
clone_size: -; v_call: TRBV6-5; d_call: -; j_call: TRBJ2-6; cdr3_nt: TGTGCCAGCTGGGCCCGGGGGTCTGGGGCCAACGTCCTGACTTTC; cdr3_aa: CASWARGSGANVLTF
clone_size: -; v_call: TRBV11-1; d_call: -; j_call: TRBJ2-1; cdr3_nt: TGTGCCAGCAGCTTAGCGGGAGTTCGATACAATGAGCAGTTCTTC; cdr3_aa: CASSLAGVRYNEQFF
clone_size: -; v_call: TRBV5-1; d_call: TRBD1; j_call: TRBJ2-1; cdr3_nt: TGCGCCAGCAGCTTGTACGGGACAGGGCGGGTCAATGAGCAGTTCTTC; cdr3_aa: CASSLYGTGRVNEQFF
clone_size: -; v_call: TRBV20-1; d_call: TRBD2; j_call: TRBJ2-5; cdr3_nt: TGCAGTGCTAGTGTCGCACTAGCGGGGCAAGAGACCCAGTACTTC; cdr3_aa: CSASVALAGQETQYF
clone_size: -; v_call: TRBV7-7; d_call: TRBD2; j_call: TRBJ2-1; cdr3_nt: TGTGCTAGCAGCTACCAGCGGGGGGGCTACAATGAGCAGTTCTTC; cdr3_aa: CASSYQRGGYNEQFF
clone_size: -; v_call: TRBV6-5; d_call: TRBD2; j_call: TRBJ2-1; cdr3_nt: TGTGCCAGCAGTACCACCGGGACTAGCTGGGATGAGCAGTTCTTC; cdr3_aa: CASSTTGTSWDEQFF
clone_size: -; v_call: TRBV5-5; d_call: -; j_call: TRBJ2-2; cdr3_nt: TGTGCCAGCAGCTTGGTAAGGTCAGGCGAACAGGCCGGGGAGCTGTTTTTT; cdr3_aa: CASSLVRSGEQAGELFF
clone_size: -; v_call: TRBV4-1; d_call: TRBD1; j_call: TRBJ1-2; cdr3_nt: TGCGCCAGCAGCCAAGGACAGGGGGATGGCTACACCTTC; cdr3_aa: CASSQGQGDGYTF
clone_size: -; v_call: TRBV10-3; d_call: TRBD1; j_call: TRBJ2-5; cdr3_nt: TGTGCCATCAGGGGACAGGGGGAAGAGACCCAGTACTTC; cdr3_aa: CAIRGQGEETQYF
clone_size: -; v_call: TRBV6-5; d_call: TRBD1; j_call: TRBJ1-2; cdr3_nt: TGTGCCAGCAGGATACAGGGGGAGCTTGGCTACACCTTC; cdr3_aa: CASRIQGELGYTF
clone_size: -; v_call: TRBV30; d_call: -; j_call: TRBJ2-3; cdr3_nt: TGTGCCTGGAGTACTACGGGAGATACGCAGTATTTT; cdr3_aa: CAWSTTGDTQYF
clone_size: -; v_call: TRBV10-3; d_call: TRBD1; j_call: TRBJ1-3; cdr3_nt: TGTGCCGCGACGGACAGGGAACTATACACCATATATTTT; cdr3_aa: CAATDRELYTIYF
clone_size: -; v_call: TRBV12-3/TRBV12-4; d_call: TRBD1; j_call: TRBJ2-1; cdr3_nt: TGTGCCAGCAGTTTAGTGGGACAGGGCGAGCAGTTCTTC; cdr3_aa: CASSLVGQGEQFF
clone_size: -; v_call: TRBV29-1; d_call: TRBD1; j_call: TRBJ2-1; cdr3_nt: TGCAGCGTTGAAACTGACAGGGCCCATGAGCAGTTCTTC; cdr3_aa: CSVETDRAHEQFF
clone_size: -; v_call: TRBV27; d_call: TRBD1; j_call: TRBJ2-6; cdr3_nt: TGTGCCAGCAGTTCGGGACAGTACCGCTCTGGGGCCAACGTCCTGACTTTC; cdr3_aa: CASSSGQYRSGANVLTF
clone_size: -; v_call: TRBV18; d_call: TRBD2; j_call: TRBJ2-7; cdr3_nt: TGTGCCAGCTCACCATCCAGCGGGGAGCTTTACGAGCAGTACTTC; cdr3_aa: CASSPSSGELYEQYF
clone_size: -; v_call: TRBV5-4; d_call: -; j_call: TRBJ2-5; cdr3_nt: TGTGCCAGCAGCTTGAATCGGGAATCCTTTTACTTC; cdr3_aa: CASSLNRESFYF
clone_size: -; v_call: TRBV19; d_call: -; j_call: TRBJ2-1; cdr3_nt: TGTGCCAGTAGTATTAGTACCCGGGATGAGCAGTTCTTC; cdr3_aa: CASSISTRDEQFF
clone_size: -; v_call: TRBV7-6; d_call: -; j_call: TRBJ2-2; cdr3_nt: TGTGCCAGCAGTTCACCTATCACCGGGGAGCTGTTTTTT; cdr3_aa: CASSSPITGELFF
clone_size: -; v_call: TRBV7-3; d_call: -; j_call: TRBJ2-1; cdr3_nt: TGTGCCAGCAGCGTCGGAGGGCCGTCCTACAATGAGCAGTTCTTC; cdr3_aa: CASSVGGPSYNEQFF
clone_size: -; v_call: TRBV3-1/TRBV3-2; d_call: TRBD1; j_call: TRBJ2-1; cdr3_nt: TGTGCCACCTTTTTCCGGGACAGGGGGATTTTATTTGACTACCCTTCCTACAATGAGCAGTTCTTC; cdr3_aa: CATFFRDRGILFDYPSYNEQFF
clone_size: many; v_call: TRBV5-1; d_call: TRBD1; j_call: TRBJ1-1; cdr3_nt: TGCGCCAGCAGCTTGGATTCAGGGGGATCGGCTTTCTTT; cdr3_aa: CASSLDSGGSAFF
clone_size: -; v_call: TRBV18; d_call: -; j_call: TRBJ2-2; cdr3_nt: TGTGCCAGCTCACCCCTGGACAAGCCCGGGGAGCTGTTTTTT; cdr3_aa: CASSPLDKPGELFF